This TCR beta chain was observed in a study of shared clonotypes between healthy human individuals. Findings and caveats of the study: What naive subsets generally showed was a larger estimated richness than memory subsets showed.

Recent vaccinations or acute infections were absent in the healthy HIV-negative adult donors. The V and J ends lost 8 bases and 0 bases respectively, with 10 bases between them. Germline values: CDR1 SNHLY, CDR2 FYNNEI. This CDR3 has 13 residues. DNA at approximately 200 ng, 25,000 to 35,000 T cell genomes, went into sorted-subset replicate PCRs. Clones were sequenced by immunoSEQ multiplex PCR, and TCRdb holds only the in-frame ones, with some missing. The data show some 2,400,000 clones, approximately 96% seen once. Comment on this clone: Its matching antigen is unknown.

The chain couples TRBV2 to TRBJ1-1, with no clear D. Sample: naive CD4+ T cells sorted from blood. Subset noted: CD45RA+ positively selected. The source of this sequence is a young man in good health. Written as DNA, the CDR3 is TGTGCCAGCGTCAGCCAAATGAACACTGAAGCTTTCTTT. Protein: CASVSQMNTEAFF.